This TCR beta chain is from a study of cytomegalovirus exposure and HLA in healthy donors. Study results and caveats: Being productive about 87% or about 30% of the time was typical of most TCR beta V segments in an earlier analysis. Some V segments (TRBV6-2 and TRBV6-3 among them) were excluded as indistinguishable. It was 150 to 200 TCR beta chains that were listed as cytomegalovirus-associated.

Trimming removed 6 bases from V and 5 bases from J, with 10 bases in between. Germline V lookup: CDR1 MDHEN, CDR2 SYDVKM. This CDR3 spans 12 amino acids. 60 Vbeta and 13 Jbeta primers were used in PCR. Repertoires were generated with immunoSEQ multiplex PCR, while TCRdb's copy carries only in-frame clones and drops some. The sample holds some 140,000 clones, around 86% seen once. This clone was counted once. Its matching antigen is unknown. V is TRBV28 and J is TRBJ2-5, with a tentative D call TRBD2 (6 bases). What was sequenced was PBMCs. The origin of this receptor is a woman in her 50s in good health and CMV-seropositive. DNA for the CDR3: TGTGCCAGCAGCGCCGCGGGGGAGACCCAGTACTTC. Protein product: CASSAAGETQYF.